The clone carrying this TCR beta chain showed up just a few times. Its antigen is as yet unknown. This specimen belongs to a study of regulatory T cells in long-lasting Graves disease. Study observations and caveats: Newly diagnosed Graves' patients exceeded persistent ones in TCR diversity. Whereas new patients shared 800 to 1,000 public clonotypes, persistent patients shared more, at some 2,700.

Time point indicated: newly diagnosed GD, antithyroid drugs for less than 3 months. RNA extracted from PBMCs served as the sequencing template. In building TCR beta libraries, iRepertoire HTBI primers were used together with Arm-PCR of CDR3 regions. A single record per CDR3 protein comes from TCRdb applying MiXCR to the multiplex PCR reads. This table holds 400,000 to 450,000 distinct CDR3 sequences, about 15% found once. The same sample was also studied in work on T cells in Graves' hyperthyroidism and ophthalmopathy. From that second work: HTBI primers were used for first-round RT-PCR of the TCR CDR3.

The sample in question was peripheral blood mononuclear cells (PBMCs), obtained at new diagnosis, from a patient treated with antithyroid drugs. This TCR derives from a young woman with Graves disease.

This chain's CDR3 is CSARGDQTYEQYF. CDR3 nucleotides: TGCAGTGCTAGGGGGGACCAGACCTACGAGCAGTACTTC. The rearrangement joins TRBV20-1 to TRBJ2-7; D is tentatively TRBD1 or TRBD2 (5 bases each). Germline V CDR1 and CDR2: DFQATT, SNEGSKA (reference sequence). V lost 3 bases to trimming and J lost 2 bases, with 11 bases between them. This CDR3 comprises 13 residues.